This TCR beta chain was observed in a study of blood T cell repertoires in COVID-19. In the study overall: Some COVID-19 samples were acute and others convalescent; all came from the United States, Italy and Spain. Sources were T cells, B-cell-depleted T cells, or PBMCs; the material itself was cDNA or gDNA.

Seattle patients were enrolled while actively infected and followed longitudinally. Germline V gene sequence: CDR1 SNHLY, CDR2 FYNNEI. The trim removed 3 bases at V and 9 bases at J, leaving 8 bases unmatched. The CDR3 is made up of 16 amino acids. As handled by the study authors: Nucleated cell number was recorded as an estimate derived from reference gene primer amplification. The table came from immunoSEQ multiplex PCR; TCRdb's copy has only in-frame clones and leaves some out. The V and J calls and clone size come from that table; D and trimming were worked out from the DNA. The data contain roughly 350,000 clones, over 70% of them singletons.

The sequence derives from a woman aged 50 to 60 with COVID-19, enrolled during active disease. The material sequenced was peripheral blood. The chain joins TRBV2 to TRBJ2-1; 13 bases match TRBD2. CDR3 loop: CASSDFGGLAGFEQFF. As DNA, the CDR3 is TGTGCCAGCAGTGACTTCGGGGGACTAGCGGGATTTGAGCAGTTCTTC.